The T cell receptor beta chain under discussion was sequenced for a study of identifying expanded T cells in peripheral blood. Study outcomes and limitations: Over about two and four weeks, about 17 and 20 clones changed, versus approximately 1.1 between replicates. Variance in clone template counts between roughly two-week samples significantly increased with total template count across all healthy donors.

Repertoires were generated with immunoSEQ multiplex PCR, while TCRdb's copy carries only in-frame clones and drops some. The repertoire holds 75,000 to 95,000 clones, 70% to 90% seen once, with around 7% in the top ten. The CDR3 runs 14 residues. V lost 3 bases to trimming and J lost 6 bases, with 12 bases between them. In germline, CDR1 is SNHLY, CDR2 FYNNEI. No infections or other immune events were documented during collection. This clone was counted only a few times. Its antigen is as yet unknown. The chain has TRBV2 and TRBJ1-5; D is unclear. This TCR derives from a person between 18 and 75 years old in good health. The sequenced sample was blood. The CDR3 sequence is CASSDKVRAQPQHF. In DNA form, the CDR3 reads TGTGCCAGCAGTGATAAGGTCAGAGCTCAGCCCCAGCATTTT. Full variable domain (rest looked up from reference TRBV2 and TRBJ1-5): EPEVTQTPSHQVTQMGQEVILRCVPISNHLYFYWYRQILGQKVEFLVSFYNNEISEKSEIFDDQFSVERPDGSNFTLKIRSTKLEDSAMYFCASSDKVRAQPQHFGDGTRLSIL.